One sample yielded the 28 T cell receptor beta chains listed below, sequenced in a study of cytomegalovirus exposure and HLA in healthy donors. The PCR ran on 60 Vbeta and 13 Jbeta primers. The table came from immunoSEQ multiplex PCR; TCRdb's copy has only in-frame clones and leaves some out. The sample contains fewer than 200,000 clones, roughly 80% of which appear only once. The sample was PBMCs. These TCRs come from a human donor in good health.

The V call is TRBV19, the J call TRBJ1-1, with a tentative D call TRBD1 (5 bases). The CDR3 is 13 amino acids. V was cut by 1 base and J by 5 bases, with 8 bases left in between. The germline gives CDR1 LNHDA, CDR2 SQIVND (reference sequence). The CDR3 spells CASSIAGPTEAFF. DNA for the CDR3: TGTGCCAGTAGTATAGCAGGGCCAACTGAAGCTTTCTTT.

For the CDR3, the DNA is TGCGCCAGCAGCTTACCCCCGGTAAACTCCTACGAGCAGTACTTC. Translation: CASSLPPVNSYEQYF. The chain recombines TRBV5-1 with TRBJ2-7, with D unresolved. CDR3 size: 15 residues. Germline lookup yields CDR1 SGHRS and CDR2 YFSETQ. The V end lost 2 bases, the J end lost 0 bases, and 12 bases lay between the germline ends.

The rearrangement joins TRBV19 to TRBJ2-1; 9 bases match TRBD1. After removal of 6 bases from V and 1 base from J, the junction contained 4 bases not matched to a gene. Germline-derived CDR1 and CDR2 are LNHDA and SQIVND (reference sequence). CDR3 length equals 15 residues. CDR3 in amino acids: CASRPGTGSYNEQFF. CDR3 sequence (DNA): TGTGCCAGTAGACCCGGGACAGGGTCCTACAATGAGCAGTTCTTC.

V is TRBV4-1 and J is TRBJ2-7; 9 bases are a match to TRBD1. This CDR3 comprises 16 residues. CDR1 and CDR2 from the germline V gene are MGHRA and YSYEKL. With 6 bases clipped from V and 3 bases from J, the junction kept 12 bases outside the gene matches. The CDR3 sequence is CASRRTTRDRDYEQYF. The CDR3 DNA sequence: TGCGCCAGCAGACGTACAACACGGGACAGGGACTACGAGCAGTACTTC.

This chain's CDR3 is CSAYGRGKLFF. The CDR3 DNA sequence: TGCAGTGCTTATGGACGGGGAAAACTGTTTTTT. The gene calls are TRBV20-1 and TRBJ1-4; the D is unclear. CDR1 is DFQATT, CDR2 SNEGSKA, per germline (reference sequence). Deletions cut 5 bases from V and 10 bases from J, with 11 bases between. The CDR3 covers 11 residues.

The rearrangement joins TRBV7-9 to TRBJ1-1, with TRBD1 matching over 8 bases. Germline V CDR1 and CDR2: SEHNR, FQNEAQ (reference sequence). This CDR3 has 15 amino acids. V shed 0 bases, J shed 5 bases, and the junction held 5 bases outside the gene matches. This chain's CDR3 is CASSLAYRGGTEAFF. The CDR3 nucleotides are TGTGCCAGCAGCTTAGCGTACAGGGGGGGGACTGAAGCTTTCTTT.

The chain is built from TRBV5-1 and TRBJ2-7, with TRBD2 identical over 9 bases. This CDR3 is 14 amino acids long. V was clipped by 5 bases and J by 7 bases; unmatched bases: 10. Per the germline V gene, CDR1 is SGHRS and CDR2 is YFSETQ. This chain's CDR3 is CASRYTGTSLEQYF. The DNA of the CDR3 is TGCGCCAGCAGGTATACCGGGACTAGCCTAGAGCAGTACTTC.

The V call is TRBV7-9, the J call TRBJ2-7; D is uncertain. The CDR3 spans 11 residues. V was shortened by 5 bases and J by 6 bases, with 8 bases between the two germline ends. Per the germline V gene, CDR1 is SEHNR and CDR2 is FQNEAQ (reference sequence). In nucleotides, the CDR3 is TGTGCCAGCAGCACTATAAGCGAGCAGTACTTC. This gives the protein CASSTISEQYF.

DNA of the CDR3: TGTGCCAGCAGCTTAGCGGGGGGGCTAGCCAAAAACATTCAGTACTTC. Encoded protein: CASSLAGGLAKNIQYF. This chain links TRBV7-2 with TRBJ2-4; the D gene is possibly TRBD2 (7 bases). The germline V gene has CDR1 SGHTA and CDR2 FQGNSA. The V gene lost 0 bases and the J gene lost 0 bases, with 9 bases spanning the gap. The CDR3 covers 16 residues.

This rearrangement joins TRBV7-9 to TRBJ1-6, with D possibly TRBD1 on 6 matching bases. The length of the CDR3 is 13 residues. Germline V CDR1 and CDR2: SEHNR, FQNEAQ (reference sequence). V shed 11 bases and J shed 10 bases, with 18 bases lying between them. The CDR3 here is CAGGGTNGSPLHF. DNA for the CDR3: TGTGCCGGCGGTGGGACAAACGGATCACCCCTCCACTTT.

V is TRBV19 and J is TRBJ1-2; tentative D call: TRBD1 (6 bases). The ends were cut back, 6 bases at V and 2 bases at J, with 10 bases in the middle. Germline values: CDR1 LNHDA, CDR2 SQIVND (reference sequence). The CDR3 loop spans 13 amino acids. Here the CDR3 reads CASRYDRNYGYTF. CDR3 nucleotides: TGTGCCAGTAGATACGACAGGAACTATGGCTACACCTTC.

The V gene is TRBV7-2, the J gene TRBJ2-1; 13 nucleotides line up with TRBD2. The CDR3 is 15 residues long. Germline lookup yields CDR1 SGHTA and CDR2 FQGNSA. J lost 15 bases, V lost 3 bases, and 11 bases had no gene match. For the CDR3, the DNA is TGTGCCAGCAGCTTCCAATATACTAGCGGGGGGGCCCCGTTCTTC. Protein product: CASSFQYTSGGAPFF.

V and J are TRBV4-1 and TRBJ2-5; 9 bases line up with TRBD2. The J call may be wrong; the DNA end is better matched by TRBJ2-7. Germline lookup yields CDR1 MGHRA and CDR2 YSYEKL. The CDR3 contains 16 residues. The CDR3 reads CASSRTIAGDSYEQYF. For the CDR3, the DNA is TGCGCCAGCAGCCGGACTATAGCGGGGGATTCCTACGAGCAGTACTTC.

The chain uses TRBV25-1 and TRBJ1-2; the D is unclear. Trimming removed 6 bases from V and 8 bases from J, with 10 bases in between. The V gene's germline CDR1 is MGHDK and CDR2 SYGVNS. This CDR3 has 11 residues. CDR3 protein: CASRGSGGYTF. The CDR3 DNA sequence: TGTGCCAGCAGGGGGTCGGGAGGCTACACCTTC.

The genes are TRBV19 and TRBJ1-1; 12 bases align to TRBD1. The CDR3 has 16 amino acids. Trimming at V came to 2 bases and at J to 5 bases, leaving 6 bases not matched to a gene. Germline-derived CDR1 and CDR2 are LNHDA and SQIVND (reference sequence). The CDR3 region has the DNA TGTGCCAGTAGTATAAAACCGGGACAGGGGGCGACTGAAGCTTTCTTT. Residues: CASSIKPGQGATEAFF.

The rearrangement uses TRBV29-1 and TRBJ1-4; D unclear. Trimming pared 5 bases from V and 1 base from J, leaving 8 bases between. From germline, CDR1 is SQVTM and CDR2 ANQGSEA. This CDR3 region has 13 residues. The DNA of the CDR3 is TGCAGCGTTTACCTAGGAACTAATGAAAAACTGTTTTTT. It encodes CSVYLGTNEKLFF. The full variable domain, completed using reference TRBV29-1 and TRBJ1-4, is SAVISQKPSRDICQRGTSLTIQCQVDSQVTMMFWYRQQPGQSLTLIATANQGSEATYESGFVIDKFPISRPNLTFSTLTVSNMSPEDSSIYLCSVYLGTNEKLFFGSGTQLSVL.

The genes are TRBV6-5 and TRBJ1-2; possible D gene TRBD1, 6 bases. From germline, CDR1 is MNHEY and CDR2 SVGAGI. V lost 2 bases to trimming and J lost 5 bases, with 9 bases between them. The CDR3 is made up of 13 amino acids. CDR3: CASSYPDSYGYTF. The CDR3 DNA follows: TGTGCCAGCAGTTACCCGGACAGTTATGGCTACACCTTC.

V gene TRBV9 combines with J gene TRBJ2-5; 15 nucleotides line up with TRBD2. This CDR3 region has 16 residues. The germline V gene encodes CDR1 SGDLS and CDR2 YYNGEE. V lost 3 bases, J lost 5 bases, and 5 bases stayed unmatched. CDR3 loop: CASSAGLAGGPETQYF. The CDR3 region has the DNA TGTGCCAGCAGCGCAGGACTAGCGGGGGGGCCTGAGACCCAGTACTTC.

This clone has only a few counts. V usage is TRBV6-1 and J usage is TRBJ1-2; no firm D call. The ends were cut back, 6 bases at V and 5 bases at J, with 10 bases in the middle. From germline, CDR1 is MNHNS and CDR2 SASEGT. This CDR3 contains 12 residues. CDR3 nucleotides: TGTGCCAGCAGGGAGGGAGGATATGGCTACACCTTC. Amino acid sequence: CASREGGYGYTF.

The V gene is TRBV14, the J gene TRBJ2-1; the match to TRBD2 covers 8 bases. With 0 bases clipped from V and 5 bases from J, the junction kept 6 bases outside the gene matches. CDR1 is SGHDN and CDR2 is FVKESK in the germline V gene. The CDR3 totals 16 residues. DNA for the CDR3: TGTGCCAGCAGCCAAGACCTGACCGGGGGGGACAATGAGCAGTTCTTC. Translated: CASSQDLTGGDNEQFF.

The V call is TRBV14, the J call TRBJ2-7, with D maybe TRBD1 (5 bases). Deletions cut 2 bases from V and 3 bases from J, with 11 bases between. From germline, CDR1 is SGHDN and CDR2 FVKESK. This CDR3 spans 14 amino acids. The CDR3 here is CASSQYGHRYEQYF. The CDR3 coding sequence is TGTGCCAGCAGCCAATACGGACATCGCTACGAGCAGTACTTC.

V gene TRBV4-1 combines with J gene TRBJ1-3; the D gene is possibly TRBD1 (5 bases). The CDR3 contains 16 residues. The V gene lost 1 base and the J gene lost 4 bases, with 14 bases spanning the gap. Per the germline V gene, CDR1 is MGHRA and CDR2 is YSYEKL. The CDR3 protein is CASSQVGGAPGNTIYF. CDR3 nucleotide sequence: TGCGCCAGCAGCCAAGTAGGAGGGGCGCCAGGAAACACCATATATTTT.

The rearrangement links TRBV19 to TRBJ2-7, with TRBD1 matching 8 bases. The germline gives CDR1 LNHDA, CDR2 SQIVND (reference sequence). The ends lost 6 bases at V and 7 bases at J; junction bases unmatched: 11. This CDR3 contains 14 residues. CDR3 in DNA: TGTGCCAGTAGCCGGACAGGGCGGGGTTATGAGCAGTACTTC. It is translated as CASSRTGRGYEQYF.

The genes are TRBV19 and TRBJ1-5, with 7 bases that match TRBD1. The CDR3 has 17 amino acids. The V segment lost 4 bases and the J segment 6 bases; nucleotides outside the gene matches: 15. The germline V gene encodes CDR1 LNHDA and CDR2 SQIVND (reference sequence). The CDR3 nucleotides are TGTGCCAGTAGTACTCCCCCGCGACAGGGATTGGGTCAGCCCCAGCATTTT. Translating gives CASSTPPRQGLGQPQHF.

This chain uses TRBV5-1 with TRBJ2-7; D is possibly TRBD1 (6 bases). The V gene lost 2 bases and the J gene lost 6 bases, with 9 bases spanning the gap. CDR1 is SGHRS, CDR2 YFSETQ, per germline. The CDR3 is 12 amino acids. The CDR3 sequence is CASSFQGGEQYF. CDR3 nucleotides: TGCGCCAGCAGCTTTCAAGGGGGCGAGCAGTACTTC.

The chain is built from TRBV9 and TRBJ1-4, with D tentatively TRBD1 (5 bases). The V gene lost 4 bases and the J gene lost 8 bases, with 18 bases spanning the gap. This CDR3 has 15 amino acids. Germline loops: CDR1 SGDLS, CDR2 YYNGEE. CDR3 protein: CASSPYGGAEEKLFF. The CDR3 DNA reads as TGTGCCAGCAGCCCCTATGGAGGGGCTGAGGAAAAACTGTTTTTT.

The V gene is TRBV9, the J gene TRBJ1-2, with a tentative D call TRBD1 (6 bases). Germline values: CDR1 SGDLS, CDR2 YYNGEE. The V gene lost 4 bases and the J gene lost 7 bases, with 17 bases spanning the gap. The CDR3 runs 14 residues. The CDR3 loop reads CASSPSGAVGGYTF. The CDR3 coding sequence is TGTGCCAGCAGCCCTTCAGGGGCGGTGGGTGGCTACACCTTC. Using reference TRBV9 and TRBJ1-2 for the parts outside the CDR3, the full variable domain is DSGVTQTPKHLITATGQRVTLRCSPRSGDLSVYWYQQSLDQGLQFLIQYYNGEERAKGNILERFSAQQFPDLHSELNLSSLELGDSALYFCASSPSGAVGGYTFGSGTRLTVV.

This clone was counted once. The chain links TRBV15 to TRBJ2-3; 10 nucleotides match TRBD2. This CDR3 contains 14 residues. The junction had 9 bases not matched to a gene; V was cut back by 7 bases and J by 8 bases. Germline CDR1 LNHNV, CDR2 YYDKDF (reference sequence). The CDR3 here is CATKGGTSVGTQYF. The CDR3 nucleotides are TGTGCCACCAAAGGCGGGACTAGCGTCGGTACGCAGTATTTT.